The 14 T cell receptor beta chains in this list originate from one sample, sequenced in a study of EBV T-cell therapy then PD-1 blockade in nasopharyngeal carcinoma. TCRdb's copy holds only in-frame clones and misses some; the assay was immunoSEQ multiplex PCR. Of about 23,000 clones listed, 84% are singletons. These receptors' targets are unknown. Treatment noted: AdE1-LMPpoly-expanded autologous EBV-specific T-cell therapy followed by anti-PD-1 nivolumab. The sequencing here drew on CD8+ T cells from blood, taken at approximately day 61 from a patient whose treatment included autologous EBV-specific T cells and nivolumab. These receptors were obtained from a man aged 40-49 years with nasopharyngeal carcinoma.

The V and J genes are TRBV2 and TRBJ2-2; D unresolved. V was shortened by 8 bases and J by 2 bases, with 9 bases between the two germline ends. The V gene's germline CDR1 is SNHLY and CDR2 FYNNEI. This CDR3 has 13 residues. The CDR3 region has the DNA TGTGCCAGCCTAGGAAAAAACACCGGGGAGCTGTTTTTT. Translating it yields CASLGKNTGELFF.

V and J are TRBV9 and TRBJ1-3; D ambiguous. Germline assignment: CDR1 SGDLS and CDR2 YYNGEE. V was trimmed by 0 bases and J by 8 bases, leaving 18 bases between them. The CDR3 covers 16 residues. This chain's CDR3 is CASSVAYVGRADTIYF. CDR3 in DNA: TGTGCCAGCAGCGTAGCTTACGTGGGGAGAGCGGACACCATATATTTT.

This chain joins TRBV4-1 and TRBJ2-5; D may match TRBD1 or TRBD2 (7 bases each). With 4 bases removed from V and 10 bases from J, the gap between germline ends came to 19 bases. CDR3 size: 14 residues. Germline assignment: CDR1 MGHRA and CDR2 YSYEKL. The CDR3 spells CASSPWAGGGDQYF. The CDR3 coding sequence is TGCGCCAGCAGCCCCTGGGCAGGGGGGGGTGACCAGTACTTC.

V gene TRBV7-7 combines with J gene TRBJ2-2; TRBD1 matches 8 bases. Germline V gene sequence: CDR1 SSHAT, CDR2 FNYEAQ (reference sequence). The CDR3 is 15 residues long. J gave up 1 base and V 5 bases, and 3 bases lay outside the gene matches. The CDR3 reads CASSPGTGNTGELFF. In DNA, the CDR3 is TGTGCCAGCAGCCCCGGGACAGGGAACACCGGGGAGCTGTTTTTT.

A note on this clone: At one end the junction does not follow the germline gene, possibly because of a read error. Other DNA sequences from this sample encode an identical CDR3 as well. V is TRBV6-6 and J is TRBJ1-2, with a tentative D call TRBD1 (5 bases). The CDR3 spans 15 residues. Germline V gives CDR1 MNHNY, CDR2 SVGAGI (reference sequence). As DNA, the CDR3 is TGCGCCAGCAGTATCACCGGGACCAAGGGAGATGGCTACACCTTC. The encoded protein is CASSITGTKGDGYTF.

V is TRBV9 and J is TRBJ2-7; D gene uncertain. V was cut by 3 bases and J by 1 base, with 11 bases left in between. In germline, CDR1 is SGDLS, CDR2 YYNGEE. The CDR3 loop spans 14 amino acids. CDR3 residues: CASSDGQVSYEQYF. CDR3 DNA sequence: TGTGCCAGCAGCGACGGGCAGGTTTCCTACGAGCAGTACTTC.

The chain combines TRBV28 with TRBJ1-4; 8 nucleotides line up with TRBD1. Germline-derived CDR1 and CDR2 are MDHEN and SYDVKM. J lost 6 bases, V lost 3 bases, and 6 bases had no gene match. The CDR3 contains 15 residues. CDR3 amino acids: CASSFRTGRHEKLFF. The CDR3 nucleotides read TGTGCCAGCAGTTTTCGGACAGGGAGGCATGAAAAACTGTTTTTT. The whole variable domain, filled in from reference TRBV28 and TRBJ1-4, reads DVKVTQSSRYLVKRTGEKVFLECVQDMDHENMFWYRQDPGLGLRLIYFSYDVKMKEKGDIPEGYSVSREKKERFSLILESASTNQTSMYLCASSFRTGRHEKLFFGSGTQLSVL.

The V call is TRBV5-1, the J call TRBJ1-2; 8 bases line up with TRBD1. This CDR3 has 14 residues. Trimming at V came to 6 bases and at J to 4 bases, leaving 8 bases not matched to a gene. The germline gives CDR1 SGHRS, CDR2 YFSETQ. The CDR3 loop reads CASNSDRVRYGYTF. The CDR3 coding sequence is TGCGCCAGCAACTCGGACAGGGTTCGCTATGGCTACACCTTC.

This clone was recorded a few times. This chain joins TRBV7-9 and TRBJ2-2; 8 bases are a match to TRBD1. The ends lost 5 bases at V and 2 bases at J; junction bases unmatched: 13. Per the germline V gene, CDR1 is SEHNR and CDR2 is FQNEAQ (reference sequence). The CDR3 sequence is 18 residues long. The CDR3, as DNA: TGTGCCAGCAGCCTACCCAGGGGGCACACACTAAACACCGGGGAGCTGTTTTTT. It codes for CASSLPRGHTLNTGELFF.

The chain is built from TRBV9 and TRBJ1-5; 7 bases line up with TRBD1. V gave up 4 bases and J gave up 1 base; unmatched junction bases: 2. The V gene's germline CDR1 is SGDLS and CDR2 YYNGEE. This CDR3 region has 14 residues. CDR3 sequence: CASSQGGSNQPQHF. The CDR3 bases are TGTGCCAGCAGCCAGGGGGGGAGCAATCAGCCCCAGCATTTT.

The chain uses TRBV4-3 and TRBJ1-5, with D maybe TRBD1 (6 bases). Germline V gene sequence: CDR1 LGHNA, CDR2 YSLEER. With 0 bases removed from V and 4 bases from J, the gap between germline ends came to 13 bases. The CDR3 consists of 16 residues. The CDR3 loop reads CASSQEWRGQNQPQHF. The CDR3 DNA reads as TGCGCCAGCAGCCAAGAGTGGAGAGGACAGAATCAGCCCCAGCATTTT.

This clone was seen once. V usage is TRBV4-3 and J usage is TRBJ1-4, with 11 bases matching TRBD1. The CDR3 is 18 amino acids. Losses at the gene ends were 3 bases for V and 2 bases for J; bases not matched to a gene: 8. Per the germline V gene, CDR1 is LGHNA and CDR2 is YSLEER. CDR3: CASSQRTGGPGTNEKLFF. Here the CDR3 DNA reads TGCGCCAGCAGCCAGCGGACAGGGGGCCCTGGTACTAATGAAAAACTGTTTTTT.

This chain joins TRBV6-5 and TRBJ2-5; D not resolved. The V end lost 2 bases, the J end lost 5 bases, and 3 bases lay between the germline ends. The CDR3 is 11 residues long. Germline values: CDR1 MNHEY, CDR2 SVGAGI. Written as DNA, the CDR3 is TGTGCCAGCAGTTACGGCGAGACCCAGTACTTC. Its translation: CASSYGETQYF.

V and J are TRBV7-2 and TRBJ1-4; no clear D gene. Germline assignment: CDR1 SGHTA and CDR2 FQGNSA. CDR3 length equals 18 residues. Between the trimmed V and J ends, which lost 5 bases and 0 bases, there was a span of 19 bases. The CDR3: CASSPGRWEFATNEKLFF. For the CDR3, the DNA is TGTGCCAGCAGCCCAGGACGTTGGGAGTTCGCAACTAATGAAAAACTGTTTTTT.